The rows below give T cell receptor beta chains drawn from one sample of a study of blood T cell repertoires in COVID-19. Data came from immunoSEQ multiplex PCR; TCRdb stores just in-frame clones and leaves some out. The sample carries 150,000 to 190,000 clones, about 86% recorded once. The material sequenced was PBMCs or T cells enriched from blood (not recorded which). The receptor source for this set is a man in his forties or fifties who had recovered from COVID-19. CDR3s include the opening cysteine and the closing phenylalanine or tryptophan. D genes are given only for firm matches. Not every row has a clone size; where given, it reads once, few, many or a size class.

TRBJ2-3,TRBV7-8,once,.,CASSFIQATDTQYF,TGTGCCAGCAGCTTCATTCAAGCCACAGATACGCAGTATTTT
TRBJ1-5,TRBV7-9,.,.,CASSVGTSEPQHF,TGTGCCAGCAGCGTCGGTACGTCGGAGCCCCAGCATTTT
TRBJ2-7,TRBV18,.,TRBD2,CASSGGYEQYF,TGTGCCAGCTCGGGGGGGTACGAGCAGTACTTC
TRBJ2-3,TRBV18,.,TRBD2,CASSPGLAGGTDTQYF,TGTGCCAGCTCACCGGGACTAGCGGGGGGCACAGATACGCAGTATTTT
TRBJ1-5,TRBV11-3,.,TRBD1,CASREGAPSGNQPQHF,TGTGCCAGCAGAGAGGGGGCCCCTTCGGGGAATCAGCCCCAGCATTTT
TRBJ2-5,TRBV11-2,.,TRBD2,CASSLGRGGQETQYF,TGTGCCAGCAGCTTAGGGCGGGGGGGACAAGAGACCCAGTACTTC
TRBJ1-6,TRBV5-8,.,TRBD1,CASSTGERDSPLHF,TGTGCCAGCAGCACAGGGGAGAGAGATTCACCCCTCCACTTT
TRBJ2-7,TRBV25-1,.,.,CASSTQGSRREQYF,TGTGCCAGCAGTACCCAGGGTTCCCGTCGAGAGCAGTACTTC
TRBJ2-5,TRBV2,once,TRBD2,CASSEWTSGDYQETQYF,TGTGCCAGCAGTGAGTGGACTAGCGGGGACTATCAAGAGACCCAGTACTTC
TRBJ1-4,TRBV28,.,TRBD1,CASSRGQGTANEKLFF,TGTGCCAGCAGTCGGGGACAGGGCACGGCTAATGAAAAACTGTTTTTT
TRBJ1-6,TRBV2,.,TRBD1,CASSEGQTNSPLHF,TGTGCCAGCAGTGAGGGACAGACAAATTCACCCCTCCACTTT
TRBJ2-7,TRBV19,.,.,CASKISRHSYEQYF,TGTGCCAGTAAAATCTCGCGCCACTCCTACGAGCAGTACTTC
TRBJ2-5,TRBV19,few,.,CASSISGGTGGETQYF,TGTGCCAGTAGTATAAGTGGAGGGACCGGAGGGGAGACCCAGTACTTC
TRBJ1-2,TRBV9,.,.,CASSVSGGVWGYTF,TGTGCCAGCAGCGTCTCCGGAGGGGTTTGGGGCTACACCTTC
TRBJ1-2,TRBV7-3,.,TRBD1,CASSLMPRGGYTF,TGTGCCAGCAGCTTAATGCCCAGGGGGGGCTACACCTTC
TRBJ2-7,TRBV5-1,.,.,CASSLGGGYEQYF,TGCGCCAGCAGCTTGGGAGGGGGCTACGAGCAGTACTTC
TRBJ1-1,TRBV7-9,.,.,CASSVRLGGPNTEAFF,TGTGCCAGCAGCGTCCGTTTGGGGGGGCCGAACACTGAAGCTTTCTTT
TRBJ2-7,TRBV29-1,.,TRBD2,CSVEGWTSTKEQYF,TGCAGCGTTGAGGGCTGGACTAGTACTAAAGAGCAGTACTTC
TRBJ1-2,TRBV5-8,.,.,CASSLSRGGYGYTF,TGTGCCAGCAGCTTGAGCAGGGGTGGCTATGGCTACACCTTC
TRBJ1-6,TRBV2,.,TRBD1,CASSLGQGDSPLHF,TGTGCCAGCAGTCTCGGACAGGGCGATTCACCCCTCCACTTT
TRBJ2-7,TRBV3-1/TRBV3-2,.,.,CASEVGGIFSYEQYF,TGTGCCAGCGAGGTAGGGGGAATATTCTCCTACGAGCAGTACTTC
TRBJ2-3,TRBV9,.,.,CASSPSWGTDTQYF,TGTGCCAGCAGCCCTAGCTGGGGCACAGATACGCAGTATTTT
TRBJ2-1,TRBV2,.,.,CASSGSYFNEQFF,TGTGCCAGCAGCGGGTCCTACTTCAATGAGCAGTTCTTC
TRBJ1-3,TRBV7-2,once,.,CASSPRGAGLTGNTIYF,TGTGCCAGCAGCCCCCGCGGGGCAGGGCTGACCGGAAACACCATATATTTT
TRBJ2-2,TRBV4-1,.,TRBD1,CASSHRTGGNTGELFF,TGCGCCAGCAGCCATCGGACAGGGGGGAACACCGGGGAGCTGTTTTTT
TRBJ1-2,TRBV24-1,.,.,CATSDGGVGGYTF,TGTGCCACCAGTGATGGGGGGGTGGGCGGCTACACCTTC
TRBJ2-3,TRBV7-2,.,.,CASSLPNSLRTDTQYF,TGTGCCAGCAGCTTGCCCAACTCGTTGCGCACAGATACGCAGTATTTT
TRBJ1-4,TRBV7-9,few,.,CASSSDNYQGIGEKLFF,TGTGCCAGCAGCTCAGACAACTACCAGGGGATCGGCGAAAAACTGTTTTTT
TRBJ2-7,TRBV4-2,.,TRBD1,CASSPTSQARDRAQTFYEQYF,TGTGCCAGCAGCCCCACCTCCCAAGCTCGTGACAGGGCCCAAACCTTCTACGAGCAGTACTTC
TRBJ2-1,TRBV3-1/TRBV3-2,few,TRBD2,CASSQQIAGGPNEQFF,TGTGCCAGCAGCCAACAGATAGCGGGGGGGCCTAATGAGCAGTTCTTC
TRBJ1-3,TRBV19,.,.,CASSTGSTGNTIYF,TGTGCCAGTAGTACAGGGTCCACTGGAAACACCATATATTTT
TRBJ1-6,TRBV5-1,.,TRBD1,CACTGDWGNSPLHF,TGCGCCTGTACAGGGGATTGGGGTAATTCACCCCTCCACTTT
TRBJ1-2,TRBV6-2/TRBV6-3,.,.,CASSYSSLAGHSYGYTF,TGTGCCAGCAGTTACTCGAGTCTCGCGGGCCACTCTTATGGCTACACCTTC
TRBJ1-1,TRBV18,.,TRBD1,CASSDRAYAEAFF,TGTGCCAGCTCCGACAGGGCTTACGCTGAAGCTTTCTTT
TRBJ1-5,TRBV3-1/TRBV3-2,few,.,CASSQVRNQPQHF,TGTGCCAGCAGCCAGGTGAGAAATCAGCCCCAGCATTTT
TRBJ1-4,TRBV6-5,.,.,CASSYGQGNEKLFF,TGTGCCAGCAGTTACGGCCAGGGTAATGAAAAACTGTTTTTT
TRBJ2-1,TRBV5-1,.,.,CASSSDGGAGLNEQFF,TGCGCCAGCAGCTCCGATGGGGGCGCAGGCCTCAATGAGCAGTTCTTC
TRBJ2-2,TRBV11-3,few,TRBD2,CASSPGLAGARAGELFF,TGTGCCAGCAGCCCCGGACTAGCGGGGGCCCGCGCCGGGGAGCTGTTTTTT
TRBJ1-2,TRBV10-2,few,TRBD1,CASRLTGGSDYGYTF,TGCGCCAGCAGGCTGACAGGGGGCTCAGACTATGGCTACACCTTC
TRBJ1-5,TRBV15,.,.,CATSRDGGRYSNQPQHF,TGTGCCACCAGCAGAGATGGGGGCCGATATAGCAATCAGCCCCAGCATTTT
TRBJ1-6,TRBV9,.,TRBD1,CASSTDRVSNSPLHF,TGTGCCAGCAGCACCGACAGGGTTTCTAATTCACCCCTCCACTTT
TRBJ2-5,TRBV7-9,.,.,CASSLARDQETQYF,TGTGCCAGCAGCTTAGCGCGAGACCAAGAGACCCAGTACTTC
TRBJ1-4,TRBV25-1,.,.,CASSEWKGGKEKLFF,TGTGCCAGCAGTGAATGGAAGGGAGGAAAGGAAAAACTGTTTTTT
TRBJ2-7,TRBV18,.,.,CASSPSPPGHLVGEQYF,TGTGCCAGCTCACCATCACCCCCGGGACACCTGGTGGGGGAGCAGTACTTC
TRBJ2-3,TRBV7-2,.,TRBD2,CASSLVAGGLSDTQYF,TGTGCCAGCAGCTTAGTTGCGGGGGGGCTGTCAGATACGCAGTATTTT